This T cell receptor (beta chain) was identified in a study of beta chain features in type 1 diabetes. Points from the study as a whole: PCR might preferentially amplify shorter templates, equally in patients and controls. When Type 1 diabetes patients were examined, their TCRB CDR3s proved moderately but significantly shorter in all four CD4+ subsets. Naive, central memory and Treg TCRB repertoires appeared more alike in patients than in healthy donors.

This clone appeared a few times. Its antigen is not identified. The entirety of the isolated RNA underwent reverse transcription, so expressed TCRB transcripts were sequenced. Naive, central memory and regulatory T cell samples came to a mean of approximately 3.6 million reads. TCRdb's copy holds only in-frame clones and misses some; the assay was immunoSEQ multiplex PCR. The sample carries about 290,000 clones, about 8.5% recorded once. Trimming took off 3 bases at V and 6 bases at J, with 17 bases between the two ends. CDR3 length: 15 amino acids. The germline V gene has CDR1 MGHDK and CDR2 SYGVNS. This TCR was sampled from a woman between 18 and 29 years old in good health. The chain employs TRBV25-1 and TRBJ1-1; D is perhaps TRBD1 (5 bases). Material for sequencing was central memory CD4+ T cells from blood. DNA for the CDR3: TGTGCCAGCAGTGACCAAGAACGGGGACCATCTGAAGCTTTCTTT. Protein sequence: CASSDQERGPSEAFF.